The next 20 T cell receptor beta chains were all read from a single sample in a study of shared clonotypes between healthy human individuals. Profiling relied on immunoSEQ multiplex PCR, and the TCRdb table lists in-frame clones only, not all of them. This sample has hundreds of thousands of clones, with 95% to 98% found just once. CD45RO-negative, CCR7-positively selected cells formed the naive CD8 fraction, excluding terminally differentiated effector memory CD45RA+ cells. Sequenced: naive CD8+ T cells sorted from blood. These receptors were taken from a man aged 30 to 45 in good health.

The chain recombines TRBV5-8 with TRBJ2-5, with D hard to call. The CDR3 sequence is 14 residues long. The ends were cut back, 2 bases at V and 2 bases at J, with 10 bases in the middle. Germline V gene sequence: CDR1 SGHTS, CDR2 YDEGEE. For the CDR3, the DNA is TGTGCCAGCAGCTTAAACATAGGGCAAGAGACCCAGTACTTC. Its translation: CASSLNIGQETQYF.

The chain has TRBV7-6 and TRBJ2-3; TRBD2 matches 7 bases. The CDR3 contains 19 residues. The V gene end was trimmed by 5 bases and the J gene end by 2 bases; junction bases not matched to a gene: 19. Germline V gene sequence: CDR1 SGHVS, CDR2 FNYEAQ. The CDR3 spells CASSPPKLTSVLITDTQYF. DNA for the CDR3: TGTGCCAGCAGCCCCCCCAAACTAACTAGCGTCCTAATCACAGATACGCAGTATTTT.

The J gene is TRBJ1-1, the V gene TRBV4-1, with 7 bases matching TRBD1. CDR1 and CDR2 (germline): MGHRA, YSYEKL. J lost 5 bases, V lost 4 bases, and 7 bases had no gene match. The CDR3 is 14 amino acids. For the CDR3, the DNA is TGCGCCAGCAGCCCCGCACAGGGGAATACTGAAGCTTTCTTT. Amino acids: CASSPAQGNTEAFF.

In the case of this clone: The identical CDR3 is also encoded by other nucleotide sequences in the sample. The chain has TRBV5-1 and TRBJ2-7, with 9 bases that match TRBD2. The CDR3 totals 15 residues. V trimming: 0 bases; J trimming: 0 bases; junction bases outside the gene matches: 1. From germline, CDR1 is SGHRS and CDR2 YFSETQ. CDR3 sequence (DNA): TGCGCCAGCAGCTTGGCACTAGCGGGCTCCTACGAGCAGTACTTC. Its protein is CASSLALAGSYEQYF.

Turning to this clone: This sample also contains other DNA sequences that code for the same CDR3. This sequence joins TRBV7-9 and TRBJ1-5; the D gene is possibly TRBD1 (5 bases). The germline V gene encodes CDR1 SEHNR and CDR2 FQNEAQ (reference sequence). The CDR3 has 14 residues. The V end was cut by 5 bases, the J end by 2 bases, with 10 bases between. The CDR3: CASSPGGGNQPQHF. The CDR3 coding sequence is TGTGCCAGCAGCCCCGGGGGGGGCAATCAGCCCCAGCATTTT.

The chain joins TRBV6-1 to TRBJ2-5; D not resolved. This CDR3 has 11 residues. V lost 2 bases to trimming and J lost 5 bases, with 3 bases between them. Looked up from germline, CDR1 is MNHNS and CDR2 is SASEGT. In DNA form, the CDR3 reads TGTGCCAGCAGTGAATCCGAGACCCAGTACTTC. Protein: CASSESETQYF.

The chain uses TRBV6-5 and TRBJ1-5; no definite D call. This CDR3 spans 13 amino acids. Germline V gene lookup returns CDR1 MNHEY and CDR2 SVGAGI. V lost 11 bases and J 1 base, leaving 12 bases between the germline ends. CDR3: CAWIFGSNQPQHF. The CDR3 coding sequence is TGTGCCTGGATATTCGGGAGCAATCAGCCCCAGCATTTT.

This sequence joins TRBV11-2 and TRBJ2-1, with 9 nucleotides matching TRBD2. The CDR3 runs 15 residues. The germline V gene has CDR1 SGHAT and CDR2 FQNNGV. V shed 6 bases, J shed 0 bases, and the junction held 3 bases outside the gene matches. The CDR3 protein is CASSRLADSYNEQFF. The CDR3 bases are TGTGCCAGCAGTCGACTAGCGGACTCCTACAATGAGCAGTTCTTC. The full variable domain, rest sourced from reference TRBV11-2 and TRBJ2-1, is EAGVAQSPRYKIIEKRQSVAFWCNPISGHATLYWYQQILGQGPKLLIQFQNNGVVDDSQLPKDRFSAERLKGVDSTLKIQPAKLEDSAVYLCASSRLADSYNEQFFGPGTRLTVL.

The chain couples TRBV7-9 to TRBJ1-2, with a tentative D call TRBD1 (5 bases). Per the germline V gene, CDR1 is SEHNR and CDR2 is FQNEAQ (reference sequence). V was cut by 5 bases and J by 10 bases, with 17 bases left in between. This CDR3 has 13 residues. In DNA, the CDR3 is TGTGCCAGCAGCAGAGGGCCAGGGACGGACTACACCTTC. It is translated as CASSRGPGTDYTF.

The chain couples TRBV7-6 to TRBJ1-5; D ambiguous. This CDR3 has 11 residues. Trimming removed 8 bases at V and 3 bases at J, with 5 bases between. CDR1 SGHVS and CDR2 FNYEAQ come from the germline V gene. CDR3 nucleotides: TGTGCCAGCGGTGACAATCAGCCCCAGCATTTT. It codes for CASGDNQPQHF.

V and J are TRBV4-3 and TRBJ2-3; the match to TRBD2 covers 10 bases. The CDR3 length is 16 residues. V lost 2 bases, J lost 3 bases, and 5 bases stayed unmatched. Looked up from germline, CDR1 is LGHNA and CDR2 is YSLEER. CDR3 residues: CASSQKSSGRTDTQYF. The CDR3 bases are TGCGCCAGCAGCCAAAAGTCTAGCGGGAGAACAGATACGCAGTATTTT.

The chain combines TRBV25-1 with TRBJ1-1, with D maybe TRBD1 (6 bases). The CDR3 consists of 14 residues. Germline assignment: CDR1 MGHDK and CDR2 SYGVNS. V shed 6 bases and J shed 3 bases, with 14 bases lying between them. The DNA for the CDR3 is TGTGCCAGCAGACCCCGGGACACCTACACTGAAGCTTTCTTT. This gives the protein CASRPRDTYTEAFF.

The CDR3 is CASRILGGLETEAFF. DNA for the CDR3: TGTGCCAGCAGAATCCTCGGGGGGCTTGAAACTGAAGCTTTCTTT. This chain joins TRBV27 and TRBJ1-1; a possible D gene is TRBD1 (6 bases). Germline V gives CDR1 MNHEY, CDR2 SMNVEV (reference sequence). With 6 bases removed from V and 5 bases from J, the gap between germline ends came to 19 bases. CDR3 size: 15 residues.

V is TRBV11-2 and J is TRBJ2-3; D ambiguous. Looked up from germline, CDR1 is SGHAT and CDR2 is FQNNGV. With 1 base removed from V and 0 bases from J, the gap between germline ends came to 8 bases. The CDR3 consists of 15 residues. The CDR3 DNA reads TGTGCCAGCAGCTTAGTCGGCCCAAGCACAGATACGCAGTATTTT. This gives the protein CASSLVGPSTDTQYF. Combining the CDR3 with reference TRBV11-2 and TRBJ2-3 gives the whole variable domain EAGVAQSPRYKIIEKRQSVAFWCNPISGHATLYWYQQILGQGPKLLIQFQNNGVVDDSQLPKDRFSAERLKGVDSTLKIQPAKLEDSAVYLCASSLVGPSTDTQYFGPGTRLTVL.

The chain links TRBV28 to TRBJ2-7, with 8 bases lining up with TRBD2. Germline V gene data show CDR1 as MDHEN and CDR2 as SYDVKM. Germline trimming cut 5 bases from V and 4 bases from J; bases unmatched to any gene: 10. This CDR3 is 15 amino acids long. The CDR3 loop reads CASSPPGLEGYEQYF. The CDR3 nucleotides are TGTGCCAGCAGTCCCCCGGGACTAGAGGGGTACGAGCAGTACTTC.

This rearrangement joins TRBV7-2 to TRBJ1-1; D gene unclear. This CDR3 comprises 14 residues. Germline V gene data show CDR1 as SGHTA and CDR2 as FQGNSA. Trimming cost V 5 bases and J 4 bases, with 14 bases left between them. This CDR3 is CASSIRPYGTEAFF. CDR3 bases: TGTGCCAGCAGCATTCGTCCTTACGGCACTGAAGCTTTCTTT.

The chain uses TRBV7-7 and TRBJ2-5; 12 bases map to TRBD2. The length of the CDR3 is 18 residues. Trimming took 5 bases from V and 4 from J; bases not matched to a gene: 14. CDR1 and CDR2 from the germline V gene are SSHAT and FNYEAQ (reference sequence). Here the CDR3 DNA reads TGTGCCAGCAGCCCTCTGCTAGCGGGAGGGCCCTCTAGAGAGACCCAGTACTTC. This encodes CASSPLLAGGPSRETQYF.

This clone was seen just once. The rearrangement links TRBV27 to TRBJ1-5; TRBD1 might be the D (5 bases). V lost 6 bases and J 5 bases, leaving 17 bases between the germline ends. From germline, CDR1 is MNHEY and CDR2 SMNVEV (reference sequence). This CDR3 comprises 15 residues. The CDR3 is CASSPGTVGYQPQHF. CDR3 DNA sequence: TGTGCCAGCAGCCCTGGGACGGTGGGCTATCAGCCCCAGCATTTT.

The V call is TRBV7-8, the J call TRBJ2-1; the D gene could be TRBD1 or TRBD2 (5 bases each). The CDR3 consists of 15 residues. The V gene lost 1 base and the J gene lost 12 bases, with 19 bases spanning the gap. Germline V gene data show CDR1 as SGHVS and CDR2 as FQNEAQ. The CDR3 loop reads CASSLGGPHTLGQFF. CDR3 coding DNA: TGTGCCAGCAGCTTAGGGGGACCTCACACACTGGGGCAGTTCTTC.

Notes on this clone: In the same sample, other DNA sequences code for this CDR3. V and J are TRBV6-1 and TRBJ2-7; tentative D call: TRBD2 (5 bases). Germline CDR1 MNHNS, CDR2 SASEGT. Trimming removed 3 bases at V and 1 base at J, with 13 bases between. The CDR3 has 15 amino acids. The CDR3 loop is CASSEVSGTSYEQYF. As DNA, the CDR3 is TGTGCCAGCAGTGAGGTGTCGGGAACATCCTACGAGCAGTACTTC.